This T cell receptor (beta chain) was obtained from a study of T cell responses to AZD1222 COVID-19 vaccine. V shed 4 bases and J shed 5 bases, with 8 bases lying between them. The CDR3 is made up of 12 amino acids. Germline V lookup: CDR1 SGDLS, CDR2 YYNGEE. The sample holds one count of this clone. Clones were read by immunoSEQ multiplex PCR, and TCRdb kept only the in-frame ones, dropping some. The profile shows about 150,000 clones, around 88% of them singletons. This chain connects TRBV9 to TRBJ2-3, with D maybe TRBD2 (5 bases). This TCR was recovered from an adult in good health. The sequences come from peripheral blood, collected on day 0 of MenACWY control vaccination. CDR3 protein: CASSPGEDTQYF. The CDR3 nucleotides are TGTGCCAGCAGCCCCGGGGAAGATACGCAGTATTTT.